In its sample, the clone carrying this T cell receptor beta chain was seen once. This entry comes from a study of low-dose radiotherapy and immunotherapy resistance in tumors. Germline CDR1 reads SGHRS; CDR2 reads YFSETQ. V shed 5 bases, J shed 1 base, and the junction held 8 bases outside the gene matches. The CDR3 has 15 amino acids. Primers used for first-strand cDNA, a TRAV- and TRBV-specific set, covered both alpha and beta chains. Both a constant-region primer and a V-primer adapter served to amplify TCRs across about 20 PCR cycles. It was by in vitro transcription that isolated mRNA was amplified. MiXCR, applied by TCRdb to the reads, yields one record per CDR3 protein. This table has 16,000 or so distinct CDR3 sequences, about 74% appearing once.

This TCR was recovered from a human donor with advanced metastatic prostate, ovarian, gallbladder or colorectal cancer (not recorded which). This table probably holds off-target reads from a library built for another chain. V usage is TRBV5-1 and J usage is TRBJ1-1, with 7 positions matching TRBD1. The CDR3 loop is CASRNRGLRNTEAFF. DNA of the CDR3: TGCGCCAGCAGGAACAGGGGCCTCAGGAACACTGAAGCTTTCTTT. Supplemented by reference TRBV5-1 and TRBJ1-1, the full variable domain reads KAGVTQTPRYLIKTRGQQVTLSCSPISGHRSVSWYQQTPGQGLQFLFEYFSETQRNKGNFPGRFSGRQFSNSRSEMNVSTLELGDSALYLCASRNRGLRNTEAFFGQGTRLTVV.